This TCR beta chain is from a study of PD-1 blockade in classical Hodgkin lymphoma. Regarding the study as a whole: CD4+ TCR diversity rose significantly by C4D1, and CD8+ TCR diversity did not. Lower baseline TCR diversity marked trial partial responders and progressors. Newly diagnosed patients were reported to start with lower TCR diversity than healthy donors. Individuals who commenced nivolumab within less than 1 year of ASCT were excluded.

Note on this clone: The antigen is not known. An end of the junction does not agree with germline; a read error may underlie this.

Data came from immunoSEQ multiplex PCR; TCRdb stores just in-frame clones and leaves some out. This table has approximately 24,000 clones, under 90% appearing once. The germline V gene has CDR1 WNHNN and CDR2 SYGVQD (reference sequence). This CDR3 comprises 8 residues. Time point noted: cycle 4 day 1 (C4D1), after 6 weeks of nivolumab. Following autologous stem cell transplantation, relapse occurred in every patient, and exposure to brentuximab vedotin varied. The rearrangement uses TRBV10-1 and TRBJ2-7, with D unclear. Sequenced here: peripheral blood mononuclear cells (PBMCs), sampled before the fourth cycle of nivolumab. The source is a human donor with classical Hodgkin lymphoma. CDR3 loop: CADRCSPF. DNA for the CDR3: TGCGCCGACCGGTGTTCCCCCTTC.